This T cell receptor beta chain was retrieved from a study of blood T cell repertoires in COVID-19. Study-wide background: Specimens from acute and convalescent COVID-19 originated in the United States, Italy and Spain.

CDR1 is SGHKS and CDR2 is YYEKEE in the germline V gene (reference sequence). This CDR3 region has 11 residues. Trimming took 3 bases from V and 8 from J, leaving 8 bases between them. The table came from immunoSEQ multiplex PCR; TCRdb's copy has only in-frame clones and leaves some out. The sample holds a few hundred thousand clones, around 87% seen once. Material for sequencing was PBMCs or T cells enriched from blood (not recorded which). The J gene is TRBJ1-2, the V gene TRBV5-5; D is unresolved. The receptor comes from a woman between 18 and 30 years old with acute COVID-19. This chain's CDR3 is CASSWPGGYTF. The DNA for the CDR3 is TGTGCCAGCAGCTGGCCCGGGGGCTACACCTTC.